The clone carrying this TCR beta chain was recorded a few times. What it recognizes is unknown. Cells sorted as Tregs were CD4+, CD25+ and CD127-/low. After constant-region reverse-primer amplification, full-length variable regions underwent semi-nested PCR with Nested Universal Primer A. TCRdb processed the 5' RACE reads anew with MiXCR; each CDR3 protein has one entry. The sample lists 12,000 or so distinct CDR3 sequences; roughly half were seen once. The CDR3 runs 13 residues. Germline assignment: CDR1 SGHTA and CDR2 FQGNSA. The V end lost 1 base, the J end lost 10 bases, and 11 bases lay between the germline ends. Study findings and constraints: Tumor memory CD4+ T cell TCR gene usage was found to cluster with blood and lymph node memory CD4+ cells and with lymph node naive CD4+ cells. Larger-cohort validation covered only one TCR beta V-J rearrangement. Tumor-infiltrating Treg TCR alpha and beta sequences overlapped most with tumor naive CD4+ T cells, then blood naive.

This receptor was identified in a female donor with breast cancer. The gene calls are TRBV7-2 and TRBJ2-1; maybe TRBD2 (5 bases). Source material: tumor-infiltrating Tregs sorted from the breast tumor. CDR3 residues: CASSLGREREQFF. The CDR3 nucleotides read TGTGCCAGCAGCTTAGGGCGCGAGCGGGAGCAGTTCTTC. Supplemented by reference TRBV7-2 and TRBJ2-1, the full variable domain reads GAGVSQSPSNKVTEKGKDVELRCDPISGHTALYWYRQSLGQGLEFLIYFQGNSAPDKSGLPSDRFSAERTGGSVSTLTIQRTQQEDSAVYLCASSLGREREQFFGPGTRLTVL.